Listed below are T cell receptor beta chains from one sample, sequenced in a study of shared clonotypes between healthy human individuals. The protocol was immunoSEQ multiplex PCR, while the TCRdb copy is restricted to in-frame clones and leaves out a portion. This sample has about 1,900,000 clones, with over 85% found just once. The source material was naive CD8+ T cells sorted from blood. These receptors all stem from a man aged 18 to 30 in good health. CDR3s include the opening cysteine and the closing phenylalanine or tryptophan. The D gene is left open where the match is weak. Expanded clones are given a class, and other clones once, few, many or no size at all.

j_call clone_size v_call d_call cdr3_nt cdr3_aa
TRBJ1-2 - TRBV4-2 TRBD1 TGTGCCAGCAGCCAGACAGGGGTGGCGGATGGCTACACCTTC CASSQTGVADGYTF
TRBJ2-3 - TRBV29-1 - TGCAGCGCCCCGGACGGGAACACAGATACGCAGTATTTT CSAPDGNTDTQYF
TRBJ2-2 - TRBV4-1 - TGCGCCAGCAGCCACAGAGACGCCGATTTGATGACCGGGGAGCTGTTTTTT CASSHRDADLMTGELFF
TRBJ1-5 - TRBV10-3 - TGTGCCATCAGTGTGGGCGGGAGCAATCAGCCCCAGCATTTT CAISVGGSNQPQHF
TRBJ2-7 - TRBV7-9 - TGTGCCAGCAGCTGGGGCGGCAGCTACGAGCAGTACTTC CASSWGGSYEQYF
TRBJ2-4 - TRBV6-5 TRBD2 TGTGCCAGCAGTTACGTCAGGGAGGGAAACATTCAGTACTTC CASSYVREGNIQYF
TRBJ1-2 - TRBV28 - TGTGCCAGCAGCAGTTTAACAGACTATGGCTACACCTTC CASSSLTDYGYTF
TRBJ1-6 - TRBV6-5 - TGTGCCAGCAGGTACACAGGAAGCTCCTATAATTCACCCCTCCACTTT CASRYTGSSYNSPLHF
TRBJ2-2 - TRBV14 - TGTGCCAGCAGCCAAGATCGGCCAGGGGATACCGGGGAGCTGTTTTTT CASSQDRPGDTGELFF
TRBJ2-6 - TRBV7-8 TRBD2 TGTGCCAGCAGCTCACAAAAGGGCGGGAGGTCGCTCTCTGGGGCCAACGTCCTGACTTTC CASSSQKGGRSLSGANVLTF
TRBJ2-2 - TRBV15 TRBD2 TGTGCCACCAGCAGAGATCTAGCGGCCGCGAACACCGGGGAGCTGTTTTTT CATSRDLAAANTGELFF
TRBJ1-3 - TRBV7-9 - TGTGCCAGCAGCTTCGATTCTGGAAACACCATATATTTT CASSFDSGNTIYF
TRBJ2-1 once TRBV6-5 - TGTGCCAGCAGTTACACCGCCAGGGCCAACTACAATGAGCAGTTCTTC CASSYTARANYNEQFF
TRBJ2-1 - TRBV27 TRBD2 TGTGCCAGCACCCGTCGGGGGGCCTACAATGAGCAGTTCTTC CASTRRGAYNEQFF
TRBJ1-1 - TRBV30 - TGTGCCTGGAGCGGCATAGGGACTGAAGCTTTCTTT CAWSGIGTEAFF
TRBJ2-3 - TRBV4-3 - TGCGCCAGCAGCCCGGGACTTGCAGATACGCAGTATTTT CASSPGLADTQYF
TRBJ2-7 - TRBV5-6 TRBD2 TGTGCCAGCAGCTTGGGGAGTAGCGGGGGGACCATCTACGAGCAGTACTTC CASSLGSSGGTIYEQYF
TRBJ2-7 - TRBV11-2 TRBD1 TGTGCCAGCAGCTTAGGACAGGGGGAGTACGAGCAGTACTTC CASSLGQGEYEQYF
TRBJ1-1 once TRBV19 - TGTGCCAGCCAAGAACCCATGAACACTGAAGCTTTCTTT CASQEPMNTEAFF
TRBJ2-7 - TRBV7-9 TRBD1 TGTGCCAGCAGCCTTACAGGGGACTACGAGCAGTACTTC CASSLTGDYEQYF
TRBJ2-7 - TRBV11-2 TRBD2 TGTGCCAGCAGCTTAGACCGTCCGGGACAGAGAGCGGGAGGGCCCTACGAGCAGTACTTC CASSLDRPGQRAGGPYEQYF
TRBJ1-2 - TRBV5-4 - TGTGCCAGCACCTTCAGGGATAACTATGGCTACACCTTC CASTFRDNYGYTF
TRBJ2-5 - TRBV11-2 TRBD2 TGTGCCAGCAGCTTAGATACCCTAGCGGGGGGCTATAAAGAGACCCAGTACTTC CASSLDTLAGGYKETQYF
TRBJ2-6 - TRBV27 - TGTGCCAGCAGTTTATCGATTGGGGATGGGGCCAACGTCCTGACTTTC CASSLSIGDGANVLTF
TRBJ1-2 once TRBV10-2 - TGCGCCAGCAGTGAACCTCCGATGGGCAGCTATGGCTACACCTTC CASSEPPMGSYGYTF
TRBJ1-2 - TRBV6-7 - TGTGCCAGCAGTTACCGGGGAGAGGGCTACACCTTC CASSYRGEGYTF
TRBJ2-7 - TRBV28 - TGTGCCAGCAGTTTATATGGGGGCGGCGAGCAGTACTTC CASSLYGGGEQYF
TRBJ2-2 - TRBV2 TRBD1 TGTGCCAGCAGGGACAGGGGCCTGGACACCGGGGAGCTGTTTTTT CASRDRGLDTGELFF
TRBJ1-1 - TRBV29-1 TRBD1 TGCAGCGTGGGACAACAGGGGGGTGAAGCTTTCTTT CSVGQQGGEAFF
TRBJ2-7 once TRBV7-9 - TGTGCCAGCAGCTTAGCGCTGGAGGGCACTGGCGAGCAGTACTTC CASSLALEGTGEQYF
TRBJ1-4 once TRBV30 - TGTGCCTGGACCCGGGGTGCAACTAATGAAAAACTGTTTTTT CAWTRGATNEKLFF
TRBJ2-6 - TRBV5-4 - TGTGCCAGCACCCTGAGGGGGGGGGCCAACGTCCTGACTTTC CASTLRGGANVLTF
TRBJ2-3 - TRBV4-1 TRBD2 TGCGCCAGCAGCCAAGATGAGGGACTAGCGGCAACTAGCACAGATACGCAGTATTTT CASSQDEGLAATSTDTQYF